Shown below are 20 T cell receptor beta chains from a single sample sequenced in a study of T-cell reconstitution after alpha-beta-depleted transplantation in children. A library of TCRbeta sequences, prepared with unique molecular identifiers, was generated. A single record per CDR3 protein comes from TCRdb applying MiXCR to the PCR reads. The data show around 78,000 distinct CDR3 sequences, roughly 15% seen once. Specimen: PBMCs, mostly from graft donor cells, collected 180 days after TCRalphabeta/CD19-depleted stem cell transplant. The source of these receptors is a male patient aged 2 to 10 who had a stem cell transplant for acute lymphoblastic leukemia, so the T cells may come from the graft donor.

The chain links TRBV20-1 to TRBJ2-3, with D tentatively TRBD2 (6 bases). Germline CDR1 is DFQATT and CDR2 is SNEGSKA (reference sequence). V was clipped by 0 bases and J by 10 bases, with 23 bases between them. This CDR3 is built from 16 residues. DNA for the CDR3: TGCAGTGCTAGAGATTCGGTTCTAGCGCCCCCCCCGGCGCAGTATTTT. Its protein is CSARDSVLAPPPAQYF.

This chain joins TRBV20-1 and TRBJ1-2; D not certain. This CDR3 is 14 amino acids long. Trimming took 3 bases from V and 1 from J, leaving 12 bases between them. Per the germline V gene, CDR1 is DFQATT and CDR2 is SNEGSKA (reference sequence). The CDR3 region has the DNA TGCAGTGCTAGCCGGGCCTTTTATAACTATGGCTACACCTTC. Translated: CSASRAFYNYGYTF.

This clonotype was recorded a few times. J is TRBJ2-1 and V is TRBV3-1; D is ambiguous. Germline CDR1 and CDR2: LGHDT and YNNKEL (reference sequence). V lost 0 bases and J lost 3, with 18 bases in between. The length of the CDR3 is 18 residues. The DNA for the CDR3 is TGTGCCAGCAGCCAAGATGCCGGGTCGTTCCCCCTCTACAATGAGCAGTTCTTC. Encoded protein: CASSQDAGSFPLYNEQFF.

The table lists this clonotype with a few counts. J is TRBJ2-7 and V is TRBV5-1; the match to TRBD2 covers 7 bases. The V gene's germline CDR1 is SGHRS and CDR2 YFSETQ. The trim removed 2 bases at V and 4 bases at J, leaving 6 bases unmatched. This CDR3 is built from 14 residues. The CDR3 spells CASSFTGLEYEQYF. For the CDR3, the DNA is TGCGCCAGCAGCTTTACCGGACTAGAGTACGAGCAGTACTTC.

This clonotype was counted a few times. This rearrangement joins TRBV20-1 to TRBJ2-2, with D unresolved. Germline V gene data show CDR1 as DFQATT and CDR2 as SNEGSKA (reference sequence). The CDR3 is made up of 16 amino acids. V gave up 3 bases and J gave up 6 bases, with 20 bases separating them. In nucleotides, the CDR3 is TGCAGTGCTAGTATTCCTGGCCACCCTCGGGCCGGGGAGCTGTTTTTT. This sequence encodes CSASIPGHPRAGELFF.

The chain combines TRBV4-1 with TRBJ1-1; 9 positions match TRBD1. J lost 2 bases, V lost 2 bases, and 6 bases had no gene match. Germline V gene sequence: CDR1 MGHRA, CDR2 YSYEKL. The CDR3 runs to 16 residues. The CDR3 spells CASSQWDRAANTEAFF. In DNA, the CDR3 is TGCGCCAGCAGCCAATGGGACAGGGCCGCCAACACTGAAGCTTTCTTT.

The rearrangement uses TRBV18 and TRBJ2-3, with 11 bases identical to TRBD2. Germline V gene data show CDR1 as KGHSH and CDR2 as LQKENI. This CDR3 region has 14 residues. Unmatched junction bases numbered 6, after V lost 3 bases and J lost 10 bases. The CDR3 here is CASSPTSGGSPQYF. The CDR3 DNA is TGTGCCAGCTCACCCACTAGCGGGGGCTCCCCGCAGTATTTT.

This clonotype was counted only a few times. This chain links TRBV5-6 with TRBJ1-3; D is ambiguous. Trimming stripped 1 base from V and 0 bases from J, with 11 bases between. This CDR3 is built from 16 residues. CDR1 is SGHDT and CDR2 is YYEEEE in the germline V gene. The CDR3 region has the DNA TGTGCCAGCAGCTTGACCGGGCTAATCTCTGGAAACACCATATATTTT. It translates to CASSLTGLISGNTIYF.

This rearrangement joins TRBV9 to TRBJ2-1, with a weak D call TRBD1 (6 bases). This CDR3 comprises 15 residues. The V end lost 0 bases, the J end lost 4 bases, and 11 bases lay between the germline ends. Looked up from germline, CDR1 is SGDLS and CDR2 is YYNGEE. CDR3 nucleotide sequence: TGTGCCAGCAGCGTAGACCACAGGGTGTACAATGAGCAGTTCTTC. Protein product: CASSVDHRVYNEQFF.

This clonotype was detected ten times or more. J is TRBJ2-5 and V is TRBV25-1; D call uncertain. Trimming took off 1 base at V and 2 bases at J, with 17 bases between the two ends. CDR1 and CDR2 (germline): MGHDK, SYGVNS. CDR3 size: 17 residues. The CDR3 loop is CASSEFSLVQLQETQYF. CDR3 nucleotide sequence: TGTGCCAGCAGTGAATTTTCCCTGGTGCAGTTACAAGAGACCCAGTACTTC.

This clonotype was counted between two and nine times. The chain uses TRBV7-2 and TRBJ1-2; the match to TRBD1 covers 7 bases. This CDR3 region has 14 residues. V was pared by 4 bases and J by 8 bases, with 10 bases of the junction left unmatched. Germline V CDR1 and CDR2: SGHTA, FQGNSA. This chain's CDR3 is CASSYRQGLWGYTF. The CDR3 region has the DNA TGTGCCAGCAGCTACCGACAGGGTCTCTGGGGCTACACCTTC.

Concerning this clonotype itself: It may be a read error: a sequence one base away is much more abundant. The V gene is TRBV20-1, the J gene TRBJ2-1; a weak D match, TRBD2 (6 bases). CDR1 DFQATT and CDR2 SNEGSKA come from the germline V gene (reference sequence). The CDR3 extends over 15 amino acids. The CDR3 spells CNAQASESSYNEQFF. Here the CDR3 DNA reads TGCAATGCTCAAGCTAGCGAGAGCTCCTACAATGAGCAGTTCTTC.

This clonotype was counted a single time. The chain has TRBV18 and TRBJ1-5; D may be TRBD1 (5 bases). The V end was cut by 3 bases, the J end by 0 bases, with 9 bases between. CDR1 is KGHSH and CDR2 is LQKENI in the germline V gene. The CDR3 is 15 residues long. The CDR3 loop reads CASSPGRSSNQPQHF. DNA for the CDR3: TGTGCCAGCTCACCGGGACGCAGTAGCAATCAGCCCCAGCATTTT.

The gene calls are TRBV5-1 and TRBJ1-2, with D perhaps matching TRBD1 (6 bases). Between the trimmed V and J ends, which lost 4 bases and 3 bases, there was a span of 13 bases. This CDR3 spans 14 amino acids. Per germline, CDR1 SGHRS and CDR2 YFSETQ. The CDR3 bases are TGCGCCAGCAGCGTATTACAGGGCCACTATGGCTACACCTTC. Residues: CASSVLQGHYGYTF. The full variable domain, in which reference TRBV5-1 and TRBJ1-2 provide the parts outside the CDR3, is KAGVTQTPRYLIKTRGQQVTLSCSPISGHRSVSWYQQTPGQGLQFLFEYFSETQRNKGNFPGRFSGRQFSNSRSEMNVSTLELGDSALYLCASSVLQGHYGYTFGSGTRLTVV.

This clonotype has at least ten counts. The chain is built from TRBV27 and TRBJ2-7, with 8 nucleotides matching TRBD1. The CDR3 is 13 amino acids. Per germline, CDR1 MNHEY and CDR2 SMNVEV (reference sequence). With 5 bases clipped from V and 3 bases from J, the junction kept 3 bases outside the gene matches. As DNA, the CDR3 is TGTGCCAGCAGTCCGGGACAGGACTACGAGCAGTACTTC. It is translated as CASSPGQDYEQYF.

The table lists this clonotype with a few counts. The chain combines TRBV20-1 with TRBJ1-5; TRBD1 agrees at 9 bases. The germline CDR1 and CDR2 sequences are DFQATT and SNEGSKA (reference sequence). The CDR3 is 16 amino acids. V trimming: 0 bases; J trimming: 10 bases; junction bases outside the gene matches: 13. CDR3 protein: CSARDVQGTGRLPQHF. CDR3 bases: TGCAGTGCTAGAGACGTACAGGGGACAGGGAGGCTCCCCCAGCATTTT.

The chain is built from TRBV9 and TRBJ2-1; D tentatively reads TRBD1 or TRBD2 (5 bases each). Germline V lookup: CDR1 SGDLS, CDR2 YYNGEE. The CDR3 extends over 13 amino acids. Trimming removed 0 bases from V and 12 bases from J, with 13 bases in between. DNA for the CDR3: TGTGCCAGCAGCGTAGCTACGGGGCGGGTGCAGTTCTTC. This translates into CASSVATGRVQFF.

There are a few counts of this clonotype. This chain uses TRBV4-2 with TRBJ1-4, with TRBD1 as a possible D gene (6 bases). This CDR3 is 14 amino acids long. Trimming took off 4 bases at V and 5 bases at J, with 11 bases between the two ends. Per germline, CDR1 LGHNA and CDR2 YNFKEQ. The CDR3 DNA is TGTGCCAGCAGCCGAGGACAGCAAAATGAAAAACTGTTTTTT. It specifies CASSRGQQNEKLFF.

The chain carries TRBV12-3 or TRBV12-4 and TRBJ2-1; D possibly corresponds to TRBD2 (5 bases). The CDR3 is made up of 11 amino acids. Trimming took off 5 bases at V and 8 bases at J, with 7 bases between the two ends. In DNA form, the CDR3 reads TGTGCCAGCAGTCAGGACTATGAGCAGTTCTTC. It is translated as CASSQDYEQFF.

Comment on this clonotype: A clone one base away is much larger, so this may be a read error. V and J are TRBV28 and TRBJ2-5; no reliable D call. This CDR3 region has 13 residues. Germline loops: CDR1 MDHEN, CDR2 SYDVKM. The chain's CDR3 is CASSLQVKEAQYF. The CDR3 DNA sequence: TGTGCCAGCAGTTTGCAGGTTAAAGAGGCCCAGTACTTC.